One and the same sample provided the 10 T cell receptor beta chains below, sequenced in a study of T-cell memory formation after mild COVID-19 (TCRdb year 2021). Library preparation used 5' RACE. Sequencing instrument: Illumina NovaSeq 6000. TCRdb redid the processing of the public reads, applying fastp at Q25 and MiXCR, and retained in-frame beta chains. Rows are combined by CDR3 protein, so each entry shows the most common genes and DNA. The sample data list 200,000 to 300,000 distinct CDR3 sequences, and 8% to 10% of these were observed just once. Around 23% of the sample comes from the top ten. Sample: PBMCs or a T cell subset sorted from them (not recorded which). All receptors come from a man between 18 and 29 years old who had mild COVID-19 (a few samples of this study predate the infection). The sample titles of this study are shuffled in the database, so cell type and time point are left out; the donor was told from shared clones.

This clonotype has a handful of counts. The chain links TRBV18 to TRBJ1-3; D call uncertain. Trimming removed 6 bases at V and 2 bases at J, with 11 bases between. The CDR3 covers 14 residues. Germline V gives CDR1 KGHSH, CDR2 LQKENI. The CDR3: CASSSTGTGNTIYF. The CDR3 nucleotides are TGTGCCAGCTCGTCAACGGGGACTGGAAACACCATATATTTT.

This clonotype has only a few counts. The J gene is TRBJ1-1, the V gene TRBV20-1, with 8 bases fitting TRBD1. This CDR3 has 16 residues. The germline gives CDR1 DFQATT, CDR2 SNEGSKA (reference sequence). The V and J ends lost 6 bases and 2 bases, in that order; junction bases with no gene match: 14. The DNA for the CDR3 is TGCAGTGCCGAGGGGCTGGACAGGGCGCTCAACACTGAAGCTTTCTTT. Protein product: CSAEGLDRALNTEAFF.

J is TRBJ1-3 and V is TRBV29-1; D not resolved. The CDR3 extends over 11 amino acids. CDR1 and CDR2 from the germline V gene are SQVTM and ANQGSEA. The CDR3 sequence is CSVFGGNTIYF. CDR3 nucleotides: TGCAGTGTCTTTGGCGGAAACACCATATATTTT. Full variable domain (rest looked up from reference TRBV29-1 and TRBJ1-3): SAVISQKPSRDICQRGTSLTIQCQVDSQVTMMFWYRQQPGQSLTLIATANQGSEATYESGFVIDKFPISRPNLTFSTLTVSNMSPEDSSIYLCSVFGGNTIYFGEGSWLTVV.

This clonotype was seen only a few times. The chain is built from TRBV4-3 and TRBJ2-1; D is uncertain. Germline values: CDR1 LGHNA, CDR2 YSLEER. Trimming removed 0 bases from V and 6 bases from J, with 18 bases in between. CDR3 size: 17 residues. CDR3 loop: CASSQEWLKVRGNEQFF. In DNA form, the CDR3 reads TGCGCCAGCAGCCAAGAATGGCTAAAGGTGCGAGGCAATGAGCAGTTCTTC.

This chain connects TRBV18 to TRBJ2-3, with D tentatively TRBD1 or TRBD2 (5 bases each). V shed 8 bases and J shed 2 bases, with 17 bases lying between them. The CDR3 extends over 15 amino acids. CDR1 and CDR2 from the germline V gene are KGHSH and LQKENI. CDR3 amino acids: CASHPGTNPTDTQYF. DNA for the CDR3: TGTGCCAGCCATCCCGGGACCAACCCCACAGATACGCAGTATTTT.

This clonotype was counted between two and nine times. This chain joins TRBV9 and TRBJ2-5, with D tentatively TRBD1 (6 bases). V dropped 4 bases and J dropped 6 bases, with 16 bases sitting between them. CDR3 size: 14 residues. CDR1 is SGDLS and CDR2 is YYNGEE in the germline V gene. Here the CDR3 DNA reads TGTGCCAGCAGCCCCACGGGACAAGAGAAGACCCAGTACTTC. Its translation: CASSPTGQEKTQYF.

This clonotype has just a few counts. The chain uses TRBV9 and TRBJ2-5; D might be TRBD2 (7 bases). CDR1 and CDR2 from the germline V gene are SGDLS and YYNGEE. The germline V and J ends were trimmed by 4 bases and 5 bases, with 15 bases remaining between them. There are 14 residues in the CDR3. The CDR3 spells CASSTRGAWETQYF. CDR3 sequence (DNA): TGTGCCAGCAGCACCCGGGGGGCATGGGAGACCCAGTACTTC. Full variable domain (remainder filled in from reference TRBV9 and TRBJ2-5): DSGVTQTPKHLITATGQRVTLRCSPRSGDLSVYWYQQSLDQGLQFLIQYYNGEERAKGNILERFSAQQFPDLHSELNLSSLELGDSALYFCASSTRGAWETQYFGPGTRLLVL.

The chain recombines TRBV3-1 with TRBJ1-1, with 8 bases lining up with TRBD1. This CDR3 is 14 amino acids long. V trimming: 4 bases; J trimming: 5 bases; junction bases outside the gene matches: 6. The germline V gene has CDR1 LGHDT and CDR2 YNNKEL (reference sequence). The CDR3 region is CASSLRTGLTEAFF. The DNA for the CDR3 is TGTGCCAGCAGCCTCAGGACAGGGTTAACTGAAGCTTTCTTT.

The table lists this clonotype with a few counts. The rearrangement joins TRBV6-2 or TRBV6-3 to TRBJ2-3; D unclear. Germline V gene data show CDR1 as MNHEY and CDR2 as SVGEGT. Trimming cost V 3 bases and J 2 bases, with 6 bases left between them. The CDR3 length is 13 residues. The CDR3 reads CASSYLDTDTQYF. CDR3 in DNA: TGTGCCAGCAGTTATTTGGACACAGATACGCAGTATTTT.

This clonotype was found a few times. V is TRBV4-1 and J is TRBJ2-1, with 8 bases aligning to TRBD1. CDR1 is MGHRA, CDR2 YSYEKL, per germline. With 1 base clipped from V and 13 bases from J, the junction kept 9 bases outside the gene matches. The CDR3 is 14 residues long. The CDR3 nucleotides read TGCGCCAGCAGCCAAGCCCAGGGGGCCGGCCCACAGTTCTTC. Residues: CASSQAQGAGPQFF.